Listed here are 27 T cell receptor beta chains from one sample, sequenced in a study of T cells in Graves' hyperthyroidism and ophthalmopathy. Template material for amplifying TCR beta CDR3 regions consisted of RNA transcripts. The HTBI primer set served for first-round RT-PCR of the TCR CDR3. A single record per CDR3 protein comes from TCRdb applying MiXCR to the multiplex PCR reads. This sample has 360,000 or so distinct CDR3 sequences, with roughly 18% found just once. The sequenced material came from blood. The receptor source for this set is a woman aged 40-49 years with Graves' ophthalmopathy.

This clonotype occurred many times. The chain employs TRBV19 and TRBJ2-7, with 7 bases fitting TRBD2. The CDR3 sequence is 14 residues long. Trimming removed 2 bases from V and 2 bases from J; junction bases left unmatched: 3. The V gene's germline CDR1 is LNHDA and CDR2 SQIVND (reference sequence). CDR3 sequence: CASSISSGTYEQYF. In DNA form, the CDR3 reads TGTGCCAGTAGTATATCTAGCGGCACCTACGAGCAGTACTTC.

This clonotype came up a few times. The CDR3 spells CASSFIGTGDYEQYF. The CDR3 bases are TGCGCCAGCAGCTTCATTGGGACAGGGGACTACGAGCAGTACTTC. This sequence joins TRBV5-1 and TRBJ2-7; TRBD1 aligns across 10 bases. Trimming at V came to 2 bases and at J to 3 bases, leaving 5 bases not matched to a gene. CDR1 is SGHRS, CDR2 YFSETQ, per germline. CDR3 length: 15 residues.

This clonotype was picked up one time. This clone may be a read error of a much larger clone one base away. V and J are TRBV4-1 and TRBJ1-2, with TRBD1 identical over 8 bases. Germline CDR1 and CDR2: MGHRA and YSYEKL. The CDR3 consists of 15 residues. J lost 6 bases, V lost 1 base, and 7 bases had no gene match. In DNA form, the CDR3 reads TGCGCCAGCAGCCAAGCTCGACAGGGGAACCATGGCTACACCTTC. Translating gives CASSQARQGNHGYTF.

This clonotype was detected ten times or more. This chain uses TRBV6-1 with TRBJ1-2; D not certain. V lost 3 bases and J lost 5, with 7 bases in between. CDR3 size: 12 residues. Germline assignment: CDR1 MNHNS and CDR2 SASEGT. CDR3 sequence: CASSDFGYGYTF. DNA of the CDR3: TGTGCCAGCAGTGATTTCGGATATGGCTACACCTTC.

This clonotype was counted at least ten times. This rearrangement joins TRBV9 to TRBJ2-3; D is ambiguous. Trimming cost V 2 bases and J 2 bases, with 12 bases left between them. This CDR3 region has 15 residues. Germline-derived CDR1 and CDR2 are SGDLS and YYNGEE. CDR3 region: CASSVRSGNTDTQYF. The CDR3 nucleotides read TGTGCCAGCAGCGTCCGGAGTGGGAACACAGATACGCAGTATTTT.

The chain carries TRBV27 and TRBJ2-7; D is ambiguous. The CDR3 is 13 amino acids. The germline gives CDR1 MNHEY, CDR2 SMNVEV (reference sequence). Between the trimmed V and J ends, which lost 8 bases and 0 bases, there was a span of 11 bases. CDR3: CASPWTASYEQYF. CDR3 nucleotides: TGTGCCAGCCCTTGGACGGCCTCCTACGAGCAGTACTTC.

Concerning this clonotype itself: A read error may account for a junction end that differs from germline. The chain carries TRBV6-4 and TRBJ2-7; TRBD2 aligns across 8 bases. The germline V gene has CDR1 MRHNA and CDR2 SNTAGT. The CDR3 length is 15 residues. CDR3 nucleotide sequence: TGTGCCAGCAGCGACTCAGCGGGAGATTCGGACGAGCAGTACTTC. Translating it yields CASSDSAGDSDEQYF.

This clonotype was seen repeatedly, ten times or more. The gene calls are TRBV10-2 and TRBJ1-2; no clear D. The CDR3 extends over 15 amino acids. Germline values: CDR1 WSHSY, CDR2 SAAADI. Deletions cut 0 bases from V and 4 bases from J, with 12 bases between. CDR3 DNA: TGCGCCAGCAGTGAGTCGAGAATTAACTCCTATGGCTACACCTTC. Its translation is CASSESRINSYGYTF.

At least ten counts were recorded for this clonotype. The DNA of the CDR3 is TGTGCCAGCAGTTTAGGGGGTTTAATTATAGGGAACGAGCAGTACTTC. Its protein product is CASSLGGLIIGNEQYF. The rearrangement uses TRBV28 and TRBJ2-7; possibly TRBD1 or TRBD2 for D (5 bases each). Germline CDR1 MDHEN, CDR2 SYDVKM. This CDR3 has 16 amino acids. V was shortened by 2 bases and J by 5 bases, with 19 bases between the two germline ends.

This clonotype has a count of ten or more. The J gene is TRBJ2-5, the V gene TRBV7-2; 10 positions agree with TRBD1. Trimming cost V 5 bases and J 1 base; bases outside gene matches: 16. This CDR3 comprises 19 residues. The V gene's germline CDR1 is SGHTA and CDR2 FQGNSA. In nucleotides, the CDR3 is TGTGCCAGCAGCAAACCCAGGACAGGGGGTCGGACGGGCCAAGAGACCCAGTACTTC. Translating it yields CASSKPRTGGRTGQETQYF.

This clonotype has a count of ten or more. The CDR3 DNA sequence: TGTGCCAGCAGTTACAGGGGTTCCCAAGAGACCCAGTACTTC. Amino acids: CASSYRGSQETQYF. The J gene is TRBJ2-5, the V gene TRBV12-3 or TRBV12-4; TRBD1 agrees at 7 bases. The CDR3 is 14 residues long. V shed 4 bases and J 1 base; nucleotides not matched to a gene: 3.

The V and J genes are TRBV11-2 and TRBJ1-1; D remains unclear. The CDR3 runs 13 residues. CDR1 SGHAT and CDR2 FQNNGV come from the germline V gene. V was trimmed by 7 bases and J by 0 bases, leaving 9 bases between them. For the CDR3, the DNA is TGTGCCAGCACCCACAGCGTGAACACTGAAGCTTTCTTT. It specifies CASTHSVNTEAFF.

This clonotype was counted ten times or more. V and J are TRBV28 and TRBJ2-5; the match to TRBD1 covers 12 bases. This CDR3 region has 16 residues. Per the germline V gene, CDR1 is MDHEN and CDR2 is SYDVKM. Losses at the gene ends were 5 bases for V and 7 bases for J; bases not matched to a gene: 11. This CDR3 reads CASSTPGQGAFGTQYF. The CDR3 DNA reads as TGTGCCAGCAGTACACCGGGACAGGGGGCCTTTGGGACCCAGTACTTC.

This clonotype was counted many times. This sequence joins TRBV7-2 and TRBJ1-1; D is perhaps TRBD1 (6 bases). V was cut by 3 bases and J by 6 bases, with 14 bases left in between. The CDR3 contains 14 residues. The germline CDR1 and CDR2 sequences are SGHTA and FQGNSA. The CDR3 loop is CASSFRTGSAEAFF. In DNA form, the CDR3 reads TGTGCCAGCAGCTTCCGAACAGGGTCCGCTGAAGCTTTCTTT.

There are many counts of this clonotype. This chain links TRBV12-3 or TRBV12-4 with TRBJ1-5; D is ambiguous. V was cut by 8 bases and J by 0 bases, with 11 bases left in between. The CDR3 loop spans 14 amino acids. CDR3 protein: CASRETSSNQPQHF. The CDR3 DNA sequence: TGTGCCAGCCGGGAGACATCTAGCAATCAGCCCCAGCATTTT.

The rearrangement uses TRBV7-2 and TRBJ2-5; 11 nucleotides agree with TRBD2. The CDR3 sequence is 16 residues long. CDR1 and CDR2 from the germline V gene are SGHTA and FQGNSA. V was clipped by 1 base and J by 5 bases; unmatched bases: 6. The CDR3: CASSLVAGGLSETQYF. The CDR3 region has the DNA TGTGCCAGCAGCTTAGTAGCGGGAGGGCTTAGTGAGACCCAGTACTTC. The variable domain in full, completed from reference TRBV7-2 and TRBJ2-5, reads GAGVSQSPSNKVTEKGKDVELRCDPISGHTALYWYRQSLGQGLEFLIYFQGNSAPDKSGLPSDRFSAERTGGSVSTLTIQRTQQEDSAVYLCASSLVAGGLSETQYFGPGTRLLVL.

Ten or more counts support this clonotype. The V and J genes are TRBV11-1 and TRBJ1-2, with a weak D call TRBD1 (6 bases). The V and J ends lost 2 bases and 4 bases respectively, with 20 bases between them. The CDR3 contains 17 residues. Germline loops: CDR1 SGHAT, CDR2 FQDESV (reference sequence). CDR3 protein: CASSLKAGGRGLYGYTF. CDR3 coding DNA: TGTGCCAGCAGCTTAAAAGCCGGCGGCAGGGGCCTCTATGGCTACACCTTC.

This clonotype was recorded many times. J is TRBJ2-5 and V is TRBV28; D ambiguous. The CDR3 consists of 12 residues. The V and J ends lost 6 bases and 9 bases respectively, with 14 bases between them. Germline loops: CDR1 MDHEN, CDR2 SYDVKM. This CDR3 is CASSPEIGAQYF. In nucleotides, the CDR3 is TGTGCCAGCAGCCCTGAGATTGGCGCCCAGTACTTC.

This clonotype was counted at least ten times. The V and J genes are TRBV14 and TRBJ2-7; D ambiguous. This CDR3 spans 15 amino acids. The V gene's germline CDR1 is SGHDN and CDR2 FVKESK. The germline V and J ends were trimmed by 0 bases and 7 bases, with 16 bases remaining between them. CDR3 region: CASSQDGWGSLEQYF. DNA of the CDR3: TGTGCCAGCAGCCAAGATGGCTGGGGTTCGCTGGAGCAGTACTTC.

This clonotype has ten or more counts. The chain uses TRBV5-1 and TRBJ1-1; D remains ambiguous. CDR3 length: 15 amino acids. Germline V lookup: CDR1 SGHRS, CDR2 YFSETQ. Trimming cost V 0 bases and J 0 bases, with 9 bases left between them. The CDR3 sequence: CASSLGQNMNTEAFF. CDR3 sequence (DNA): TGCGCCAGCAGCTTGGGACAAAATATGAACACTGAAGCTTTCTTT.

The chain joins TRBV5-5 to TRBJ2-2, with D perhaps matching TRBD1 or TRBD2 (5 bases each). The V gene lost 0 bases and the J gene lost 1 base, with 7 bases spanning the gap. CDR3 length: 15 amino acids. CDR1 and CDR2 from the germline V gene are SGHKS and YYEKEE (reference sequence). CDR3 bases: TGTGCCAGCAGCTTGGGGGACGGGAACACCGGGGAGCTGTTTTTT. Translation gives CASSLGDGNTGELFF.

This clonotype was counted at least ten times. The chain uses TRBV2 and TRBJ2-2, with a possible D match to TRBD2 (6 bases). There are 17 residues in the CDR3. Trimming removed 7 bases from V and 3 bases from J, with 21 bases in between. From germline, CDR1 is SNHLY and CDR2 FYNNEI. The CDR3 sequence is CASTGAGRGIDTGELFF. DNA for the CDR3: TGTGCCAGCACTGGTGCGGGGCGAGGGATCGACACCGGGGAGCTGTTTTTT.

This clonotype was seen at least ten times. V usage is TRBV19 and J usage is TRBJ2-2; possibly TRBD2 for D (6 bases). Germline CDR1 reads LNHDA; CDR2 reads SQIVND (reference sequence). This CDR3 comprises 13 residues. V was clipped by 9 bases and J by 8 bases, with 16 bases between them. The DNA of the CDR3 is TGTGCCAGCGCCAGTGCGGGGAGGGGGGAGCTGTTTTTT. Translating gives CASASAGRGELFF. The variable domain in full, completed from reference TRBV19 and TRBJ2-2, reads DGGITQSPKYLFRKEGQNVTLSCEQNLNHDAMYWYRQDPGQGLRLIYYSQIVNDFQKGDIAEGYSVSREKKESFPLTVTSAQKNPTAFYLCASASAGRGELFFGEGSRLTVL.

This chain joins TRBV4-1 and TRBJ2-7, with D perhaps TRBD2 (5 bases). In germline, CDR1 is MGHRA, CDR2 YSYEKL. V lost 6 bases, J lost 2 bases, and 17 bases lay in between. The CDR3 contains 15 residues. CDR3 DNA: TGCGCCAGCAGTTACGTAAGCGGATACACCTACGAGCAGTACTTC. This encodes CASSYVSGYTYEQYF.

This clonotype was picked up many times. The J gene is TRBJ1-1, the V gene TRBV20-1; 7 bases line up with TRBD1. The germline V gene encodes CDR1 DFQATT and CDR2 SNEGSKA (reference sequence). The CDR3 covers 14 residues. The V segment lost 1 base and the J segment 2 bases; nucleotides outside the gene matches: 4. CDR3 DNA sequence: TGCAGTGCTAGAGTGGGGACAGCAAACACTGAAGCTTTCTTT. As protein: CSARVGTANTEAFF.

Many counts were recorded for this clonotype. The CDR3 sequence: CASSLPDLTDQPQHF. The CDR3 DNA reads TGTGCCAGCAGTTTGCCCGACCTAACGGATCAGCCCCAGCATTTT. The rearrangement joins TRBV27 to TRBJ1-5; D gene uncertain. CDR1 MNHEY and CDR2 SMNVEV come from the germline V gene (reference sequence). The CDR3 spans 15 residues. Trimming removed 3 bases at V and 5 bases at J, with 14 bases between.

This clonotype was detected many times. The chain employs TRBV6-2 or TRBV6-3 and TRBJ1-1; D is undetermined. V lost 4 bases, J lost 7 bases, and 10 bases lay in between. The germline V gene encodes CDR1 MNHEY and CDR2 SVGEGT. The CDR3 extends over 12 amino acids. The CDR3 reads CASSFPTVEAFF. The CDR3 bases are TGTGCCAGCAGTTTCCCGACGGTTGAAGCTTTCTTT.